This T cell receptor beta chain was recorded in a study of shared clonotypes between healthy human individuals. General observations from the study: The sharing of 4% to 5.5% of naive CD4 clonotypes was seen across a few donors.

V gave up 4 bases and J gave up 4 bases; unmatched junction bases: 6. The CDR3 covers 15 residues. From germline, CDR1 is SGHTA and CDR2 FQGTGA. This clone was seen more than once but under ten times. Antigen: not known. Sequencing was performed with immunoSEQ multiplex PCR; in TCRdb, only in-frame clones are kept and a portion is missing. The sample includes about 700,000 clones, under 95% seen only once; the top ten take about 24%. CD45RO negativity and positive selection for CCR7 defined naive CD8 cells, a population that excluded terminally differentiated effector memory CD45RA+ cells. V usage is TRBV7-3 and J usage is TRBJ2-7; 11 bases align to TRBD2. The sample taken for sequencing was naive CD8+ T cells sorted from blood. This sequence originates from a young man in good health. The CDR3 protein is CASSSGASGRYEQYF. The DNA of the CDR3 is TGTGCCAGCAGCTCGGGAGCTAGCGGGAGGTACGAGCAGTACTTC.